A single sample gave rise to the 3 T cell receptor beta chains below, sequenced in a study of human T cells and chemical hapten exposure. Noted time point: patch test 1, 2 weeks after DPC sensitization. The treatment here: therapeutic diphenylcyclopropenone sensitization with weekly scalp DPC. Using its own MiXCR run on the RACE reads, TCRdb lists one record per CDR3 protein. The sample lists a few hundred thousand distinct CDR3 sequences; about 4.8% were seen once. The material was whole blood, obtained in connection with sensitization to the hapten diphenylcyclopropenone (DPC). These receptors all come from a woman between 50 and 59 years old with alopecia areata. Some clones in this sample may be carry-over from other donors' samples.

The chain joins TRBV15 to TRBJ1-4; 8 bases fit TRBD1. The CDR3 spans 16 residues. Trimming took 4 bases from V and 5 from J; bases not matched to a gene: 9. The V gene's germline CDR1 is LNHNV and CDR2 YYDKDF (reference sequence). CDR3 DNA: TGTGCCACCAGCACAGACCGGGACAGGAGCAATGAAAAACTGTTTTTT. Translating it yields CATSTDRDRSNEKLFF.

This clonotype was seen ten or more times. The CDR3: CASSRPGQGYNEQFF. The CDR3 bases are TGTGCCAGCAGCCGACCGGGACAGGGGTACAATGAGCAGTTCTTC. V is TRBV28 and J is TRBJ2-1, with TRBD1 matching over 10 bases. After removal of 6 bases from V and 4 bases from J, the junction contained 6 bases not matched to a gene. Germline loops: CDR1 MDHEN, CDR2 SYDVKM. The CDR3 sequence is 15 residues long.

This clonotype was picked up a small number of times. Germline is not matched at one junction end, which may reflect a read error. CDR3 nucleotides: TGTGCCAGCAGTCCGTTTTCTGGAAACGCCATTTATTTT. This codes for CASSPFSGNAIYF. This sequence joins TRBV27 and TRBJ1-3; D gene ambiguous. The CDR3 spans 13 residues. In germline, CDR1 is MNHEY, CDR2 SMNVEV (reference sequence).